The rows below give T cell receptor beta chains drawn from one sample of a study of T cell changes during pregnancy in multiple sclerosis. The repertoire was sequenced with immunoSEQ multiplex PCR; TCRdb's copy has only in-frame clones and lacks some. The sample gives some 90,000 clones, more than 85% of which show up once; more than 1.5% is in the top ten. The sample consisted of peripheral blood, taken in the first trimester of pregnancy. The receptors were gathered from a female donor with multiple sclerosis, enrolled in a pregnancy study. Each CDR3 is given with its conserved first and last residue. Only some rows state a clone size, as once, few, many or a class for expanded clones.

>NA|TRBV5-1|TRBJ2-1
CASSLGGTSGNNEQFF
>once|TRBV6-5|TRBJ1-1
CASSYGQGDVGLEAFF
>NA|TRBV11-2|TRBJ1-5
CASSSQGTPNQPQHF
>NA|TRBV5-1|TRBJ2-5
CASSRGGAETQYF
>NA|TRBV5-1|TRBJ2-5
CASSLKQGAGETQYF
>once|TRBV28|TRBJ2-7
CASSPLAGVDEQYF
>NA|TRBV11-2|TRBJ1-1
CASSSRTGPEAFF
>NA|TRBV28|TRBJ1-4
CASRSRDRGRNEKLFF
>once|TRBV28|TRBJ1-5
CASRGEGKAQPQHF
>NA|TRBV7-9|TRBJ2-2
CASSYGGGELFF
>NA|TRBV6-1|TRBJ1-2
CASSRASDRNYGYTF
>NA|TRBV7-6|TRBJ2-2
CASSGRAAGELFF
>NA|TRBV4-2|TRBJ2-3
CASSLPGLATTSTDTQYF
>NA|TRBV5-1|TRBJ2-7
CASSGGLAVYEQYF
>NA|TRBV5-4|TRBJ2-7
CASSLSSYSPEQYF
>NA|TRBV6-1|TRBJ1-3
CASSEGQMGGNTIYF
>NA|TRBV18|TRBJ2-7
CASSPGTLEQYF
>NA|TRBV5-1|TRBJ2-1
CASSLGPNRGNSYNEQFF